This T cell receptor (beta chain) was sequenced during a study of cytomegalovirus exposure and HLA in healthy donors. Per the germline V gene, CDR1 is MNHNS and CDR2 is SASEGT. The CDR3 consists of 16 residues. V was clipped by 2 bases and J by 6 bases, with 16 bases between them. PCR employed 60 Vbeta and 13 Jbeta primers. Profiled with immunoSEQ multiplex PCR; TCRdb holds only in-frame clones, not every one. Of 55,000 to 65,000 clones detected, 85% appear once; the ten largest clones hold approximately 11%. For this clone: Its antigen is undetermined.

Notes on the study in general: In vitro testing confirmed a few CMV-associated chains as specific for CMV antigens. Association with HLA alleles at 0.05 false discovery rate was found for around 17,000 TCR beta sequences in a later analysis.

Sequenced: PBMCs. J is TRBJ2-2 and V is TRBV6-1; a possible D gene is TRBD2 (5 bases). This sequence was found in a female donor in good health and CMV-seronegative. Written as DNA, the CDR3 is TGTGCCAGCAGTGAATCTTCGGGTGTGCGGGCCGGGGAGCTGTTTTTT. Amino acid sequence: CASSESSGVRAGELFF.